Each of the 23 T cell receptor beta chains below was sequenced from the same sample in a study of blood T cells in healthy people across ages. Next came a second PCR, run for about 7 to 12 cycles, which used a sample-barcoded 5' primer along with a J-beta primer mix. In TCRdb, the 5' RACE reads were re-called with MiXCR into one record per CDR3 protein. The sample includes about 400,000 distinct CDR3 sequences, about 49% of them seen just once. Sequenced material: blood. Receptor source: a man aged 55 to 69 in good health.

This clonotype has more than one count but fewer than ten. This chain uses TRBV7-2 with TRBJ2-6, with 9 bases aligning to TRBD1. CDR1 is SGHTA and CDR2 is FQGNSA in the germline V gene. V was clipped by 5 bases and J by 1 base; unmatched bases: 9. The CDR3 covers 18 residues. This CDR3 reads CASSVHRGLLSGANVLTF. As DNA, the CDR3 is TGTGCCAGCAGCGTACACAGGGGGCTACTGTCTGGGGCCAACGTCCTGACTTTC.

This chain connects TRBV20-1 to TRBJ2-1, with 11 bases matching TRBD2. V shed 1 base, J shed 6 bases, and the junction held 8 bases outside the gene matches. The CDR3 covers 16 residues. Germline V gene data show CDR1 as DFQATT and CDR2 as SNEGSKA (reference sequence). The CDR3: CSARGLGTSGFNEQFF. The DNA of the CDR3 is TGCAGTGCTAGAGGTCTTGGGACTAGCGGTTTCAATGAGCAGTTCTTC.

There are a few counts of this clonotype. The rearrangement uses TRBV3-1 and TRBJ2-1; D is unresolved. Trimming left V 4 bases short and J 6 bases short, with 7 bases between. This CDR3 is 12 amino acids long. Germline CDR1 LGHDT, CDR2 YNNKEL (reference sequence). CDR3: CASSLNPNEQFF. Written as DNA, the CDR3 is TGTGCCAGCAGCCTGAATCCCAATGAGCAGTTCTTC.

The rearrangement links TRBV29-1 to TRBJ1-1, with D unclear. The germline V gene has CDR1 SQVTM and CDR2 ANQGSEA. The V end lost 4 bases, the J end lost 0 bases, and 6 bases lay between the germline ends. CDR3 length equals 12 residues. The CDR3 region is CSVAVLNTEAFF. Here the CDR3 DNA reads TGCAGCGTTGCAGTTTTGAACACTGAAGCTTTCTTT. The full variable domain, with the rest looked up from reference TRBV29-1 and TRBJ1-1, is SAVISQKPSRDICQRGTSLTIQCQVDSQVTMMFWYRQQPGQSLTLIATANQGSEATYESGFVIDKFPISRPNLTFSTLTVSNMSPEDSSIYLCSVAVLNTEAFFGQGTRLTVV.

The J gene is TRBJ1-2, the V gene TRBV12-3 or TRBV12-4; D is possibly TRBD1 (5 bases). The CDR3 extends over 15 amino acids. V lost 1 base to trimming and J lost 3 bases, with 12 bases between them. CDR3 sequence reads: CASSLGSGAYYGYTF. CDR3 nucleotide sequence: TGTGCCAGCAGTTTAGGGAGCGGGGCATACTATGGCTACACCTTC.

The table lists this clonotype with a count of one. The CDR3 loop is CASSYFSRGFGEAFF. The CDR3 DNA reads TGTGCCAGCAGTTACTTCAGCAGGGGTTTCGGTGAAGCTTTCTTT. The V gene is TRBV6-5, the J gene TRBJ1-1, with D perhaps matching TRBD1 (6 bases). Germline CDR1 is MNHEY and CDR2 is SVGAGI. This CDR3 comprises 15 residues. The V end was cut by 1 base, the J end by 7 bases, with 16 bases between.

V and J are TRBV27 and TRBJ1-6, with D unresolved. The CDR3 runs to 14 residues. Per the germline V gene, CDR1 is MNHEY and CDR2 is SMNVEV (reference sequence). The V end was cut by 2 bases, the J end by 7 bases, with 9 bases between. CDR3 sequence reads: CASSLTVPNSPLHF. In DNA form, the CDR3 reads TGTGCCAGCAGTTTAACCGTACCCAATTCACCCCTCCACTTT.

This clonotype came up once. This sequence joins TRBV11-1 and TRBJ2-1; D not resolved. The closer fit of TRBJ2-7 to the DNA end suggests the J call may be wrong. This CDR3 contains 12 residues. Germline CDR1 SGHAT, CDR2 FQDESV (reference sequence). For the CDR3, the DNA is TGTGCCAGCAGCTCCCGGCTACATGAGCAGTACTTC. Its translation is CASSSRLHEQYF.

The V and J genes are TRBV12-3 or TRBV12-4 and TRBJ2-4; 9 bases are shared with TRBD1. The tail of the sequence fits TRBJ2-7 better, so the J call may be wrong. The CDR3 runs to 16 residues. The chain's CDR3 is CASSLSPGQGPHEQYF. In DNA form, the CDR3 reads TGTGCCAGCAGTCTATCTCCGGGACAGGGTCCCCACGAGCAGTACTTC.

This clonotype was seen more than once but under ten times. In DNA, the CDR3 is TGTGCCAGCAGTTACCCCAGCGCTACAGATACGCAGTATTTT. Protein sequence: CASSYPSATDTQYF. The chain couples TRBV6-6 to TRBJ2-3; D remains ambiguous. V gave up 2 bases and J gave up 3 bases, with 9 bases separating them. CDR1 and CDR2 (germline): MNHNY, SVGAGI (reference sequence). CDR3 length: 14 residues.

The CDR3 DNA reads TGCAGTGCTAACGTGGAGGGGAGCCAAGAGACCCAGTACTTC. Translated: CSANVEGSQETQYF. The chain has TRBV20-1 and TRBJ2-5; tentative D call: TRBD2 (6 bases). Germline assignment: CDR1 DFQATT and CDR2 SNEGSKA (reference sequence). There are 14 residues in the CDR3. V dropped 4 bases and J dropped 1 base, with 13 bases sitting between them.

This clonotype occurred many times. V usage is TRBV20-1 and J usage is TRBJ2-7; tentative D call: TRBD2 (6 bases). Trimming shortened V by 0 bases and J by 4 bases, and 16 bases separated the two germline ends. Germline V gene sequence: CDR1 DFQATT, CDR2 SNEGSKA (reference sequence). The CDR3 is made up of 15 amino acids. CDR3 nucleotide sequence: TGCAGTGCTAGAGATCGGGCGGGAACGGGGTACGAGCAGTACTTC. Translating gives CSARDRAGTGYEQYF.

There are a few counts of this clonotype. The rearrangement uses TRBV14 and TRBJ2-5; D perhaps matches TRBD2 (6 bases). The ends were cut back, 0 bases at V and 11 bases at J, with 25 bases in the middle. The V gene's germline CDR1 is SGHDN and CDR2 FVKESK. The CDR3 spans 17 residues. The CDR3 sequence is CASSQEVRERPYNEQYF. CDR3 nucleotides: TGTGCCAGCAGCCAAGAAGTTCGGGAGCGGCCCTACAATGAGCAGTACTTC.

The V and J genes are TRBV6-2 or TRBV6-3 and TRBJ2-1; 9 bases match TRBD2. Trimming removed 5 bases from V and 5 bases from J; junction bases left unmatched: 10. This CDR3 region has 16 residues. Germline CDR1 and CDR2: MNHEY and SVGEGT. In DNA, the CDR3 is TGTGCCAGCAGTCCCGTAGCGGGAGAGGGGAACAATGAGCAGTTCTTC. This gives the protein CASSPVAGEGNNEQFF.

This sequence joins TRBV29-1 and TRBJ1-2; D may be TRBD1 (5 bases). There are 11 residues in the CDR3. The V end was cut by 7 bases, the J end by 7 bases, with 13 bases between. The germline V gene has CDR1 SQVTM and CDR2 ANQGSEA. The CDR3: CSAEGEAGYTF. In DNA, the CDR3 is TGCAGCGCCGAAGGGGAGGCTGGCTACACCTTC.

The V and J genes are TRBV27 and TRBJ1-2; TRBD1 might be the D (6 bases). CDR3 length: 16 amino acids. The germline V and J ends were trimmed by 0 bases and 0 bases, with 11 bases remaining between them. CDR1 and CDR2 (germline): MNHEY, SMNVEV (reference sequence). CDR3 nucleotides: TGTGCCAGCAGTTTATCCCCGGGGGCCACTAACTATGGCTACACCTTC. Encoded protein: CASSLSPGATNYGYTF.

As for this clonotype: A much bigger clone sits one base away, suggesting this may be a read error. This sequence joins TRBV7-2 and TRBJ2-1; D might be TRBD1 or TRBD2, each matching 5 bases. CDR1 is SGHTA and CDR2 is FQGNSA in the germline V gene. The CDR3 contains 13 residues. DNA for the CDR3: TGTGCCGGCAGCCAAATAAGGGACGCCGAGCAGTTCTTC. Translated, it gives CAGSQIRDAEQFF. Full variable domain (remainder filled in from reference TRBV7-2 and TRBJ2-1): GAGVSQSPSNKVTEKGKDVELRCDPISGHTALYWYRQSLGQGLEFLIYFQGNSAPDKSGLPSDRFSAERTGGSVSTLTIQRTQQEDSAVYLCAGSQIRDAEQFFGPGTRLTVL.

V and J are TRBV5-5 and TRBJ1-1, with D uncertain. CDR1 SGHKS and CDR2 YYEKEE come from the germline V gene (reference sequence). Trimming shortened V by 6 bases and J by 0 bases, and 9 bases separated the two germline ends. This CDR3 comprises 13 residues. CDR3 sequence reads: CASTLDLNTEAFF. The DNA for the CDR3 is TGTGCCAGCACCTTAGACCTGAACACTGAAGCTTTCTTT.

The V gene is TRBV24-1, the J gene TRBJ2-5; 8 positions match TRBD2. Germline V gives CDR1 KGHDR, CDR2 SFDVKD. The CDR3 covers 15 residues. V shed 5 bases and J 2 bases; nucleotides not matched to a gene: 6. This CDR3 is CATSAGGAAQETQYF. The CDR3 region has the DNA TGTGCCACCAGTGCCGGGGGGGCCGCACAAGAGACCCAGTACTTC.

V gene TRBV10-3 combines with J gene TRBJ2-3; 9 positions match TRBD2. Germline CDR1 is ENHRY and CDR2 is SYGVKD. CDR3 length: 15 amino acids. The V segment lost 1 base and the J segment 4 bases; nucleotides outside the gene matches: 3. Written as DNA, the CDR3 is TGTGCCATCAGTGAGTTCCTAGCGGGATCAGATACGCAGTATTTT. Translated, it gives CAISEFLAGSDTQYF.

In regard to this clonotype: This sequence may be a read error, since a much larger clone differs from it by one base. The chain combines TRBV7-8 with TRBJ2-1, with 7 nucleotides matching TRBD1. Germline CDR1 SGHVS, CDR2 FQNEAQ. V lost 5 bases, J lost 10 bases, and 8 bases stayed unmatched. The CDR3 consists of 13 residues. CDR3 loop: CASSGRGKDEQFF. CDR3 DNA: TGTGCCAGCAGCGGCAGGGGGAAGGACGAGCAGTTCTTC.

This clonotype came up many times. The chain links TRBV4-2 to TRBJ1-2; 7 bases agree with TRBD1. This CDR3 comprises 15 residues. Trimming at V came to 3 bases and at J to 2 bases, leaving 6 bases not matched to a gene. Germline-derived CDR1 and CDR2 are LGHNA and YNFKEQ. CDR3 nucleotide sequence: TGTGCCAGCAGCCAGCAGACAGGGCCGAACTATGGCTACACCTTC. It yields the protein CASSQQTGPNYGYTF.

The V gene is TRBV9, the J gene TRBJ1-2; D is unresolved. The V and J ends lost 0 bases and 8 bases respectively, with 11 bases between them. The CDR3 contains 13 residues. Per the germline V gene, CDR1 is SGDLS and CDR2 is YYNGEE. The CDR3 sequence is CASSVVGQEGYTF. As DNA, the CDR3 is TGTGCCAGCAGCGTAGTGGGCCAGGAGGGCTACACCTTC. The complete variable domain, with remaining parts taken from reference TRBV9 and TRBJ1-2, reads DSGVTQTPKHLITATGQRVTLRCSPRSGDLSVYWYQQSLDQGLQFLIQYYNGEERAKGNILERFSAQQFPDLHSELNLSSLELGDSALYFCASSVVGQEGYTFGSGTRLTVV.